This TCR beta chain was documented in a study of patients and donors after allogeneic stem cell transplantation. Trimming removed 0 bases from V and 1 base from J, with 9 bases in between. Germline values: CDR1 LNHNV, CDR2 YYDKDF (reference sequence). This CDR3 comprises 15 residues. One entry per CDR3 protein, called by TCRdb with MiXCR from the RT-PCR reads. The sample records roughly 960,000 distinct CDR3 sequences, about a sixth being singletons. This TCR came from a human donor who was either an allogeneic HSCT recipient or a stem cell or donor lymphocyte infusion donor (not recorded which). It is not recorded whose cells these are; they may come from a transplant donor. The sample taken for sequencing was blood, either unsorted or a sorted T cell fraction (not recorded which). The chain recombines TRBV15 with TRBJ1-1; D is uncertain. CDR3 loop: CATSREESPNTEAFF. As DNA, the CDR3 is TGTGCCACCAGCAGAGAGGAGAGTCCGAACACTGAAGCTTTCTTT.